This is a list of T cell receptor beta chains from one sample in a study of early T cells in non-severe SARS-CoV-2 infection. TCRdb re-derived calls from the 5' RACE reads in MiXCR, one entry per CDR3 protein. The data contain roughly 28,000 distinct CDR3 sequences, around 5% of them singletons. The sequencing sample was made of whole blood. These receptors all come from an adult who was a healthcare worker with PCR-confirmed SARS-CoV-2 infection or an uninfected control (not recorded which). The CDR3 runs from the conserved cysteine through the conserved F or W. Where a row states a size, it is once, few, many or the class of an expanded clone; other rows omit it.

CDR3 protein	clone size	J gene	V gene
CASSVGTGTRPETQYF	many	TRBJ2-5	TRBV9
CASSLEQVTRNTIYF	many	TRBJ1-3	TRBV11-2
CASSSTSGSVDTQYF	few	TRBJ2-3	TRBV3-1
CASGGSGSGLVLDEQFF	many	TRBJ2-1	TRBV2
CASSPPGKTQYF	-	TRBJ2-5	TRBV5-4
CASSKGGPRAGNTIYF	-	TRBJ1-3	TRBV21-1
CASSQEGRQNTGELFF	-	TRBJ2-2	TRBV4-2
CASSLRPGGANEQFF	many	TRBJ2-1	TRBV7-3
CATRISGSSYEQYF	many	TRBJ2-7	TRBV15
CASSLAGLAGETQYF	few	TRBJ2-5	TRBV7-2
CATSDALGEQFF	-	TRBJ2-1	TRBV24-1
CASSESTYEQYF	many	TRBJ2-7	TRBV2
CASNPPIVPGANVLTF	-	TRBJ2-6	TRBV2
CASSQDFLRVNSPLHF	many	TRBJ1-6	TRBV4-2